These T cell receptor beta chains were read from a single sample in a study of cytomegalovirus exposure and HLA in healthy donors. Profiled with immunoSEQ multiplex PCR; TCRdb holds only in-frame clones, not every one. This table has almost 70,000 clones, over 95% appearing once. The sequenced sample consisted of PBMCs. These receptor sequences come from a young woman in good health and CMV-seropositive. The CDR3 runs from the conserved cysteine through the conserved F or W. The order of the fields is clone size, V gene, D gene, J gene, CDR3 DNA, CDR3 protein. D genes are given only for firm matches. Clone size is given for some rows only: seen once, a few or many times, or a class if the clone is expanded.

size: .; V: TRBV11-2; D: TRBD2; J: TRBJ2-7; DNA: TGTGCCAGCAGGGGACCGGGACTAGCGGGAGTCGAGCAGTACTTC; CDR3: CASRGPGLAGVEQYF
size: once; V: TRBV5-6; D: TRBD2; J: TRBJ2-7; DNA: TGTGCCAGCAGCCCAATTACTAGCGCGAGGCAGTACTTC; CDR3: CASSPITSARQYF
size: .; V: TRBV18; D: .; J: TRBJ2-7; DNA: TGTGCCAGCTCCCGGGGGACCGTGGCCTACGAGCAGTACTTC; CDR3: CASSRGTVAYEQYF
size: .; V: TRBV4-1; D: .; J: TRBJ2-7; DNA: TGCGCCAGCAGCCAAGGCCCCCGAGCATCCTCAACTAGCTACGAGCAGTACTTC; CDR3: CASSQGPRASSTSYEQYF
size: .; V: TRBV7-9; D: .; J: TRBJ2-7; DNA: TGTGCCAGCAGCTTTTCGTCGGGAGATAACGAGCAGTACTTC; CDR3: CASSFSSGDNEQYF
size: .; V: TRBV7-3; D: TRBD2; J: TRBJ2-3; DNA: TGTGCCAGCAGCTCCGCCCCAAGACTAGCGGGCACAGATACGCAGTATTTT; CDR3: CASSSAPRLAGTDTQYF
size: .; V: TRBV27; D: TRBD1; J: TRBJ2-5; DNA: TGTGCCAGCAGTCCCGAGACAGGGAATATGGAGACCCAGTACTTC; CDR3: CASSPETGNMETQYF
size: .; V: TRBV28; D: TRBD1; J: TRBJ2-1; DNA: TGTGCCAGCAGTACGGGACAGGTCTACAATGAGCAGTTCTTC; CDR3: CASSTGQVYNEQFF
size: .; V: TRBV28; D: .; J: TRBJ2-1; DNA: TGTGCCAGCTCGAAGACTAGTGGGTACAATGAGCAGTTCTTC; CDR3: CASSKTSGYNEQFF
size: .; V: TRBV30; D: TRBD1; J: TRBJ2-5; DNA: TGTGCCTGGAGTGGCCGGGACAGGGCCCAAGAGACCCAGTACTTC; CDR3: CAWSGRDRAQETQYF
size: .; V: TRBV14; D: TRBD2; J: TRBJ2-3; DNA: TGTGCCAGCAGCCCACCCCGGGGGGGTCCAGATACGCAGTATTTT; CDR3: CASSPPRGGPDTQYF
size: .; V: TRBV28; D: .; J: TRBJ1-1; DNA: TGTGCCAGCAGTCTACAGGGAACTGAAGCTTTCTTT; CDR3: CASSLQGTEAFF
size: .; V: TRBV9; D: .; J: TRBJ2-2; DNA: TGTGCCAGCAGTGTAGACAGACACACCGGGGAGCTGTTTTTT; CDR3: CASSVDRHTGELFF
size: .; V: TRBV25-1; D: TRBD2; J: TRBJ2-1; DNA: TGTGCCAGCAGTGACTTGGGCGGGAGGGACTCCTACAATGAGCAGTTCTTC; CDR3: CASSDLGGRDSYNEQFF
size: .; V: TRBV7-9; D: .; J: TRBJ2-1; DNA: TGTGCCAGCAGCCAGACATCCCTCTCCTACAATGAGCAGTTCTTC; CDR3: CASSQTSLSYNEQFF
size: .; V: TRBV5-1; D: .; J: TRBJ1-1; DNA: TGCGCCAGCAGCCCACAGGATTCGGGTTTTTTGCGAGGAACTGAAGCTTTCTTT; CDR3: CASSPQDSGFLRGTEAFF
size: .; V: TRBV4-1; D: TRBD2; J: TRBJ2-3; DNA: TGCGCCAGCAGCCGTCGGCCGGGACTAGCGGGAGACATAGATACGCAGTATTTT; CDR3: CASSRRPGLAGDIDTQYF
size: .; V: TRBV19; D: TRBD2; J: TRBJ2-7; DNA: TGTGCCAGTAGTCCGGGGACTAGCTGGATCTACGAGCAGTACTTC; CDR3: CASSPGTSWIYEQYF
size: .; V: TRBV9; D: TRBD2; J: TRBJ2-2; DNA: TGTGCCAGCAGCCCAGGACTAGCGGGATACACCGGGGAGCTGTTTTTT; CDR3: CASSPGLAGYTGELFF
size: .; V: TRBV7-9; D: TRBD1; J: TRBJ2-7; DNA: TGTGCCAGCAGCTCCCGCTCGGGACAGGCAGGGGATGGGGTGCAGTACTTC; CDR3: CASSSRSGQAGDGVQYF
size: .; V: TRBV30; D: TRBD1; J: TRBJ1-2; DNA: TGTGCCTGGGGGACAGGGACTAACTATGGCTACACCTTC; CDR3: CAWGTGTNYGYTF
size: .; V: TRBV6-1; D: TRBD1; J: TRBJ2-2; DNA: TGTGCCAGCAGCCCCGGGACAGGAAACACCGGGGAGCTGTTTTTT; CDR3: CASSPGTGNTGELFF
size: .; V: TRBV11-3; D: TRBD2; J: TRBJ2-5; DNA: TGTGCCAGCAGCCTAAGCGGGAGGGCGGAGACCCAGTACTTC; CDR3: CASSLSGRAETQYF
size: .; V: TRBV19; D: .; J: TRBJ1-3; DNA: TGTGCCAGTAGCATTCCGGGCTCTGGAAACACCATATATTTT; CDR3: CASSIPGSGNTIYF
size: .; V: TRBV19; D: TRBD2; J: TRBJ2-1; DNA: TGTGCCAGTAGTTTTCGACTAGCGGGAGCCCCCAAAACTTACAATGAGCAGTTCTTC; CDR3: CASSFRLAGAPKTYNEQFF
size: .; V: TRBV11-3; D: TRBD1; J: TRBJ1-2; DNA: TGTGCCAGCAGCTTACGGGGACAGGGGGTACGAGGTGGCTACACCTTC; CDR3: CASSLRGQGVRGGYTF
size: .; V: TRBV4-1; D: .; J: TRBJ2-5; DNA: TGCGCCAGCAGCCAAAGCGGGACACTGGAGGTGAAGACCCAGTACTTC; CDR3: CASSQSGTLEVKTQYF
size: .; V: TRBV7-2; D: .; J: TRBJ2-7; DNA: TGTGCCAGCAGCTTAGGTCCAGGGAACCACGAGCAGTACTTC; CDR3: CASSLGPGNHEQYF
size: .; V: TRBV7-9; D: TRBD1; J: TRBJ2-5; DNA: TGTGCCAGCAGCGCCGGGACAGGGTGGGGGGAGACCCAGTACTTC; CDR3: CASSAGTGWGETQYF
size: .; V: TRBV4-2; D: .; J: TRBJ2-1; DNA: TGTGCCAGCAGCCAAGATCGAGGGTCCTCCAATGAGCAGTTCTTC; CDR3: CASSQDRGSSNEQFF
size: .; V: TRBV7-9; D: TRBD1; J: TRBJ2-5; DNA: TGTGCCAGCAGCTTATACAGGGGGAAAGGAGAGACCCAGTACTTC; CDR3: CASSLYRGKGETQYF
size: .; V: TRBV9; D: TRBD2; J: TRBJ2-2; DNA: TGTGCCACCACAACGGGACTAGCGACCGGGGAGCTGTTTTTT; CDR3: CATTTGLATGELFF
size: .; V: TRBV30; D: .; J: TRBJ1-3; DNA: TGTGCCTGGAGTGTTTCGGTCTCTGGAAACACCATATATTTT; CDR3: CAWSVSVSGNTIYF
size: .; V: TRBV2; D: .; J: TRBJ2-2; DNA: TGTGCCAGCAGTGGTATGGCCACCGGGGAGCTGTTTTTT; CDR3: CASSGMATGELFF
size: .; V: TRBV6-5; D: .; J: TRBJ2-3; DNA: TGTGCCAGCAGCTCACCCCCCCAAGGGGGTTATACGCAGTATTTT; CDR3: CASSSPPQGGYTQYF
size: .; V: TRBV5-1; D: .; J: TRBJ2-1; DNA: TGCGCCAGCAGCTTGGAGGGCGGGGTAAACAATGAGCAGTTCTTC; CDR3: CASSLEGGVNNEQFF
size: .; V: TRBV5-1; D: .; J: TRBJ2-1; DNA: TGCGCCTCCACACGGGAGTTCGTTTACAATGAGCAGTTCTTC; CDR3: CASTREFVYNEQFF